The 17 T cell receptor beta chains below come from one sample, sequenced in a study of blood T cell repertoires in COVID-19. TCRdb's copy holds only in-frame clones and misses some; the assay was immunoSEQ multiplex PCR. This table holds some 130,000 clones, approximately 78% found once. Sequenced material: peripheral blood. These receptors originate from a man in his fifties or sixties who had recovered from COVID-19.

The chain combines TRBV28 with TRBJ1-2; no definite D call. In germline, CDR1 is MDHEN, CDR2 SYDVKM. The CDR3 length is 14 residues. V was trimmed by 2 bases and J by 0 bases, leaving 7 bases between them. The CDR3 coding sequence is TGTGCCAGCAGTTTAATGTTAGCTAACTATGGCTACACCTTC. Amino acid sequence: CASSLMLANYGYTF.

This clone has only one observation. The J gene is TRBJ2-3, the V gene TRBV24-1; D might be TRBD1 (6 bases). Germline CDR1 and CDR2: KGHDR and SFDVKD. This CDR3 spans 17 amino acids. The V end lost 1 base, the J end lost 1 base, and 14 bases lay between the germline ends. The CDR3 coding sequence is TGTGCCACCAGTGATTTAGGGCAGGGGATGGGCACAGATACGCAGTATTTT. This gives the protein CATSDLGQGMGTDTQYF.

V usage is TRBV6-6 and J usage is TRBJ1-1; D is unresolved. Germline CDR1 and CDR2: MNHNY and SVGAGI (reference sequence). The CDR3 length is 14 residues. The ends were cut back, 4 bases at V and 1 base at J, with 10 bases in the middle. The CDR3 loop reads CASSFEGGNTEAFF. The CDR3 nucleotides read TGTGCCAGCAGTTTTGAGGGTGGGAACACTGAAGCTTTCTTT.

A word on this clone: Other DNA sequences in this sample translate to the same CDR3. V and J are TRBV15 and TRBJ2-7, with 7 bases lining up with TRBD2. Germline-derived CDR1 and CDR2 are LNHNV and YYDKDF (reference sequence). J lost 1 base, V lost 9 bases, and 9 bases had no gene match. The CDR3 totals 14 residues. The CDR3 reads CATSRGGGSYEQYF. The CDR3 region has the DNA TGTGCCACGTCGAGGGGCGGGGGTTCCTACGAGCAGTACTTC.

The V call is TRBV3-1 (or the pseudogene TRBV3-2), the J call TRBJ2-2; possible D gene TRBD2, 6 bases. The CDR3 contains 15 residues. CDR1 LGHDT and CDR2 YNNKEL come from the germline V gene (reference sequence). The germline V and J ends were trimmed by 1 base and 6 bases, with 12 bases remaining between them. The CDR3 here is CASSQGRALAGELFF. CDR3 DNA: TGTGCCAGCAGCCAAGGGAGGGCCCTCGCCGGGGAGCTGTTTTTT.

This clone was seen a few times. The CDR3 bases are TGTGCCATCAGCGCTATCGGACAGGGGAGTCCCTATGGCTACACCTTC. Translating gives CAISAIGQGSPYGYTF. The gene calls are TRBV10-3 and TRBJ1-2, with 9 bases identical to TRBD1. This CDR3 is built from 16 residues. The trim removed 6 bases at V and 4 bases at J, leaving 12 bases unmatched. CDR1 and CDR2 from the germline V gene are ENHRY and SYGVKD.

CDR3 sequence (DNA): TGTGCCAGTAGTGACCCAGGGGAAGCCTACGAGCAGTACTTC. Translation: CASSDPGEAYEQYF. This chain joins TRBV19 and TRBJ2-7, with D tentatively TRBD1 (6 bases). There are 14 residues in the CDR3. Germline CDR1 reads LNHDA; CDR2 reads SQIVND (reference sequence). Trimming took off 5 bases at V and 2 bases at J, with 13 bases between the two ends.

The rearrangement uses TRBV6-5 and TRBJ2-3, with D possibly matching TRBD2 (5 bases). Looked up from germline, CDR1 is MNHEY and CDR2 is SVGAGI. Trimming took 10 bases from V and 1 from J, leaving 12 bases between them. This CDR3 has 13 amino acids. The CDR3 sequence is CAIIGLGTDTQYF. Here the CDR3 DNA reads TGTGCCATCATCGGACTTGGCACAGATACGCAGTATTTT.

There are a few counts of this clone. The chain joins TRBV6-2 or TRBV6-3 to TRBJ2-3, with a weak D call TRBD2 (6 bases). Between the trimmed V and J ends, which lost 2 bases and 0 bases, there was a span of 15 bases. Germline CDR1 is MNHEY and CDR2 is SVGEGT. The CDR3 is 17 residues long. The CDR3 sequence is CASSYPKLAPSTDTQYF. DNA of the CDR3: TGTGCCAGCAGTTACCCAAAACTAGCACCGAGCACAGATACGCAGTATTTT.

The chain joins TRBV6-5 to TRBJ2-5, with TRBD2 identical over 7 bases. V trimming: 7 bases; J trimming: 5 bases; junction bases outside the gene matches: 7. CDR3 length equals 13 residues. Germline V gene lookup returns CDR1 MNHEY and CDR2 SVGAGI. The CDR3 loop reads CASNKAGIETQYF. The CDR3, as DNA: TGTGCCAGCAACAAAGCGGGAATTGAGACCCAGTACTTC.

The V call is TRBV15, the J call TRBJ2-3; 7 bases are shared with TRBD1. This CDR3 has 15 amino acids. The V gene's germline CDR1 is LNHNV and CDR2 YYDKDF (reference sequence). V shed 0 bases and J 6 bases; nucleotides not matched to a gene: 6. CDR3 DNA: TGTGCCACCAGCAGAGACAGGGGGATCGTGGATACGCAGTATTTT. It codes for CATSRDRGIVDTQYF.

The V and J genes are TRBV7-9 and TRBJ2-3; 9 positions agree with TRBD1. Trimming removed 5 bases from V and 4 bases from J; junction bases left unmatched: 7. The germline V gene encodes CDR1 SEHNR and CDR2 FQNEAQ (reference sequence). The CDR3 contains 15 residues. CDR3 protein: CASSPDRGEADTQYF. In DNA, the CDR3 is TGTGCCAGCAGCCCAGACAGGGGGGAGGCAGATACGCAGTATTTT.

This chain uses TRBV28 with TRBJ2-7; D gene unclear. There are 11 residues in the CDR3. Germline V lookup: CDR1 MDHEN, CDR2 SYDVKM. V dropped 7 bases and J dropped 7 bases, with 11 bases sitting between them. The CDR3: CASTSKREQYF. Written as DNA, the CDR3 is TGTGCCAGCACCTCTAAACGGGAGCAGTACTTC.

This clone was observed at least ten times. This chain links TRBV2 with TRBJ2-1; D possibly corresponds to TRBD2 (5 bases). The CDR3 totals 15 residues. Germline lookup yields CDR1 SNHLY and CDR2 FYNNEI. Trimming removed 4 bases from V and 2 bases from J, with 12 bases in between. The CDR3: CASSVGSGAYNEQFF. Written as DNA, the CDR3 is TGTGCCAGCAGTGTAGGGAGCGGCGCCTACAATGAGCAGTTCTTC.

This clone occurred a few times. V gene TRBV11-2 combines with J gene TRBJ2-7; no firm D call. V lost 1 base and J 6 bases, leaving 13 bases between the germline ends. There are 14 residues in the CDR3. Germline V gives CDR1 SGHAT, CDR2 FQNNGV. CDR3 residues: CASSLALRSGEQYF. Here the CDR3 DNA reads TGTGCCAGCAGCTTAGCCCTTCGGAGTGGCGAGCAGTACTTC.

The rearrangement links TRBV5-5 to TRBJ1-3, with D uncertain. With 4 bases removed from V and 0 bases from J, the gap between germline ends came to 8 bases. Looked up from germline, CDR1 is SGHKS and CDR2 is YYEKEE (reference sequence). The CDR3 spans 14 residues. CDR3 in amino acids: CASSPRNSGNTIYF. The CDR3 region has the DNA TGTGCCAGCAGCCCCAGGAACTCTGGAAACACCATATATTTT. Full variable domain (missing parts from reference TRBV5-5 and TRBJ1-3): DAGVTQSPTHLIKTRGQQVTLRCSPISGHKSVSWYQQVLGQGPQFIFQYYEKEERGRGNFPDRFSARQFPNYSSELNVNALLLGDSALYLCASSPRNSGNTIYFGEGSWLTVV.

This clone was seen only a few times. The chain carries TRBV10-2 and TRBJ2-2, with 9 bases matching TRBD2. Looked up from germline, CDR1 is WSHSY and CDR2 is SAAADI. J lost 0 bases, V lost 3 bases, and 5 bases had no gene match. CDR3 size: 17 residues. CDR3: CASSDHSGSTNTGELFF. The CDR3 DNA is TGCGCCAGCAGTGACCATAGCGGGAGCACGAACACCGGGGAGCTGTTTTTT.